The 5 T cell receptor beta chains in this list originate from one sample, sequenced in a study of breast tumors, draining lymph nodes, adjacent tissues. TCRdb redid the calling of the multiplex PCR reads with MiXCR, one entry per CDR3 protein. This sample carries around 300,000 distinct CDR3 sequences, around 30% of them seen once, and the ten largest clones take roughly 1.1%. Axillary draining lymph nodes of breast cancer patients supplied the node samples. The sequenced material came from axillary lymph node tissue. These TCRs come from a female donor with breast cancer. Some clones in this sample may be carry-over from other donors' samples.

Ten or more counts support this clonotype. The rearrangement links TRBV20-1 to TRBJ2-7; 8 bases are shared with TRBD1. Trimming removed 0 bases from V and 5 bases from J; junction bases left unmatched: 27. CDR3 size: 21 residues. Germline CDR1 DFQATT, CDR2 SNEGSKA (reference sequence). CDR3 bases: TGCAGTGCTAGAGATTCCCAGGGGGCCGGAATTCGGAGTTTCTTGATGAACGAGCAGTACTTC. It translates to CSARDSQGAGIRSFLMNEQYF.

This clonotype was seen repeatedly, ten times or more. The chain couples TRBV6-6 to TRBJ1-3; no clear D. Trimming took off 5 bases at V and 0 bases at J, with 17 bases between the two ends. The CDR3 is 17 residues long. Germline V gene sequence: CDR1 MNHNY, CDR2 SVGAGI (reference sequence). CDR3 sequence reads: CASSQPTTPASGNTIYF. CDR3 nucleotides: TGTGCCAGCAGTCAACCGACAACCCCCGCCTCTGGAAACACCATATATTTT.

As concerns this clonotype: A much larger clone differs from this one at a single base, so this may be a read error. The gene calls are TRBV12-3 or TRBV12-4 and TRBJ2-7, with 9 bases that match TRBD2. The CDR3 spans 13 residues. The CDR3 spells CVSSLGTSTEQYF. CDR3 sequence (DNA): TGTGTCAGCAGTTTAGGGACTAGCACCGAGCAGTACTTC.

Turning to this clonotype: Since a much larger clone is just one base distant, this may be a read error. The chain couples TRBV7-2 to TRBJ1-4, with 12 bases aligning to TRBD1. This CDR3 region has 17 residues. Germline CDR1 reads SGHTA; CDR2 reads FQGNSA. V was pared by 5 bases and J by 7 bases, with 11 bases of the junction left unmatched. CDR3 nucleotide sequence: TGTGCCAGCAGCCTGGGACAGGGGGCCTGGCAGGGTGAAAAACTGTTTTTT. Its translation is CASSLGQGAWQGEKLFF.

On this clonotype itself: A much larger clonotype is one base distant, so this may be a read error. The V call is TRBV12-3 or TRBV12-4, the J call TRBJ1-3, with no clear D. This CDR3 has 16 residues. The CDR3 spells CASSSRGGQVGDTIYF. For the CDR3, the DNA is TGTGCCAGCAGTTCGCGCGGAGGTCAGGTTGGAGACACCATATATTTT.